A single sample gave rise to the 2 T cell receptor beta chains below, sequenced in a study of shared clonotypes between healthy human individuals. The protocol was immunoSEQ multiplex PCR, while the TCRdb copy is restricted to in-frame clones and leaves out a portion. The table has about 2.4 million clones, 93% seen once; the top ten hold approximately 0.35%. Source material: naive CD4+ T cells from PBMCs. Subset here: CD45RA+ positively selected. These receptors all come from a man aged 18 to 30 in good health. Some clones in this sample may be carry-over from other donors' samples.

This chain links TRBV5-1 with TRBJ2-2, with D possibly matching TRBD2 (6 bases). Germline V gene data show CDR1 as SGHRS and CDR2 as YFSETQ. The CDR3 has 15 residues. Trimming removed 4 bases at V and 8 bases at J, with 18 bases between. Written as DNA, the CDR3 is TGCGCCAGCAGCGATCAGGCGGGGTTGATGGGGGAGCTGTTTTTT. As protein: CASSDQAGLMGELFF.

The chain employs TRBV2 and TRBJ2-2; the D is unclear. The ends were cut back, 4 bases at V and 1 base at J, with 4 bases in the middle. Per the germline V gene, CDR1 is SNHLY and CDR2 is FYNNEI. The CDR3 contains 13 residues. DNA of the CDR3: TGTGCCAGCAGTGTGGGGAACACCGGGGAGCTGTTTTTT. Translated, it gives CASSVGNTGELFF.